Listed here are 30 T cell receptor beta chains from one sample, sequenced in a study of T cells after posttransplantation cyclophosphamide. Generated by immunoSEQ multiplex PCR, the TCRdb table keeps only in-frame clones and is missing some. The data contain tens of thousands of clones, about 86% of them singletons. Methotrexate plus calcineurin inhibitor accompanied controls' myeloablative marrow transplants; sampling was 1 year later. This specimen consisted of PBMCs, obtained roughly a year after allogeneic stem cell transplant with calcineurin inhibitor and methotrexate. The receptor set was obtained from a female patient in her thirties or forties who received an allogeneic stem cell transplant from an unrelated donor, was CMV-positive, and had acute and chronic GVHD. Part of the T cells may come from the graft donor.

The chain employs TRBV9 and TRBJ2-3, with a tentative D call TRBD2 (5 bases). Germline values: CDR1 SGDLS, CDR2 YYNGEE. The V and J ends lost 4 bases and 2 bases respectively, with 11 bases between them. The CDR3 is 14 amino acids. The CDR3 protein is CASSISGTTDTQYF. The DNA of the CDR3 is TGTGCCAGCAGCATAAGCGGCACCACAGATACGCAGTATTTT. Based on the CDR3 plus reference TRBV9 and TRBJ2-3, the full variable domain is DSGVTQTPKHLITATGQRVTLRCSPRSGDLSVYWYQQSLDQGLQFLIQYYNGEERAKGNILERFSAQQFPDLHSELNLSSLELGDSALYFCASSISGTTDTQYFGPGTRLTVL.

The chain has TRBV19 and TRBJ2-5; TRBD1 might be the D (6 bases). The tail of the sequence fits TRBJ2-7 better, so the J call may be wrong. The CDR3 covers 14 residues. CDR1 and CDR2 from the germline V gene are LNHDA and SQIVND (reference sequence). CDR3 DNA sequence: TGTGCCAGTAGTATAGGCAGGGGCGCCTACGAGCAGTACTTC. Protein: CASSIGRGAYEQYF.

This chain links TRBV27 with TRBJ2-2; weak D call: TRBD1 (5 bases). This CDR3 comprises 15 residues. From germline, CDR1 is MNHEY and CDR2 SMNVEV (reference sequence). Trimming shortened V by 6 bases and J by 0 bases, and 11 bases separated the two germline ends. In DNA, the CDR3 is TGTGCCAGCAGCATACAGGCCGCGAACACCGGGGAGCTGTTTTTT. Translating it yields CASSIQAANTGELFF.

The chain joins TRBV4-3 to TRBJ2-4; D not resolved. The V end lost 2 bases, the J end lost 1 base, and 12 bases lay between the germline ends. The CDR3 extends over 16 amino acids. Germline values: CDR1 LGHNA, CDR2 YSLEER. The CDR3 loop reads CASSQSVVLAKNIQYF. For the CDR3, the DNA is TGCGCCAGCAGCCAAAGCGTGGTTCTGGCCAAAAACATTCAGTACTTC.

The chain joins TRBV29-1 to TRBJ2-3, with a tentative D call TRBD1 (6 bases). With 4 bases removed from V and 3 bases from J, the gap between germline ends came to 11 bases. Germline CDR1 is SQVTM and CDR2 is ANQGSEA. The CDR3 consists of 13 residues. CDR3 sequence: CSVATTGTDTQYF. The CDR3 nucleotides are TGCAGCGTTGCTACCACAGGGACAGATACGCAGTATTTT.

The CDR3 DNA reads TGTGCCAGCTCACTAACCGGGACAGGGATCGGGGCCAACGTCCTGACTTTC. The encoded protein is CASSLTGTGIGANVLTF. This chain connects TRBV18 to TRBJ2-6; 9 nucleotides align to TRBD1. The trim removed 4 bases at V and 4 bases at J, leaving 8 bases unmatched. The germline V gene encodes CDR1 KGHSH and CDR2 LQKENI. The CDR3 has 17 residues.

V is TRBV7-9 and J is TRBJ2-6, with a possible D match to TRBD2 (5 bases). V was shortened by 7 bases and J by 0 bases, with 10 bases between the two germline ends. The length of the CDR3 is 15 residues. Germline assignment: CDR1 SEHNR and CDR2 FQNEAQ (reference sequence). CDR3 coding DNA: TGTGCCAGCACTCGGGGATCCTCTGGGGCCAACGTCCTGACTTTC. This gives the protein CASTRGSSGANVLTF.

The chain couples TRBV7-3 to TRBJ2-3, with a tentative D call TRBD1 (5 bases). This CDR3 has 15 residues. Germline assignment: CDR1 SGHTA and CDR2 FQGTGA. V lost 6 bases and J lost 7, with 20 bases in between. CDR3 in DNA: TGTGCCAGCAGTTTCGACCCATCAGGACAATATACGCAGTATTTT. Translated: CASSFDPSGQYTQYF.

The chain employs TRBV9 and TRBJ2-2; the D gene is possibly TRBD2 (6 bases). Trimming took off 1 base at V and 3 bases at J, with 22 bases between the two ends. CDR1 is SGDLS and CDR2 is YYNGEE in the germline V gene. CDR3 size: 19 residues. The CDR3 here is CASSVRYSDGRVDTGELFF. Here the CDR3 DNA reads TGTGCCAGCAGCGTAAGGTACTCAGACGGGAGAGTGGACACCGGGGAGCTGTTTTTT.

The chain couples TRBV19 to TRBJ1-2; 7 bases are shared with TRBD1. The V gene end was trimmed by 2 bases and the J gene end by 3 bases; junction bases not matched to a gene: 12. In germline, CDR1 is LNHDA, CDR2 SQIVND (reference sequence). There are 17 residues in the CDR3. The CDR3 sequence is CASSILVGSGGYYGYTF. Here the CDR3 DNA reads TGTGCCAGTAGTATATTAGTGGGATCAGGGGGATACTATGGCTACACCTTC.

This clone was observed a handful of times. The chain employs TRBV11-1 and TRBJ1-1; TRBD1 agrees at 7 bases. Germline V CDR1 and CDR2: SGHAT, FQDESV (reference sequence). V gave up 2 bases and J gave up 2 bases; unmatched junction bases: 2. There are 14 residues in the CDR3. This CDR3 reads CASSLTGANTEAFF. The CDR3 nucleotides read TGTGCCAGCAGCTTAACAGGGGCCAACACTGAAGCTTTCTTT.

The rearrangement uses TRBV6-5 and TRBJ1-4; the D gene is possibly TRBD1 (5 bases). Trimming stripped 0 bases from V and 10 bases from J, with 15 bases between. This CDR3 region has 15 residues. The germline V gene encodes CDR1 MNHEY and CDR2 SVGAGI. CDR3 residues: CASSYSRGLGGKLFF. CDR3 DNA: TGTGCCAGCAGTTACTCCAGAGGGTTGGGGGGAAAACTGTTTTTT.

The chain carries TRBV19 and TRBJ2-1, with D possibly TRBD2 on 5 matching bases. This CDR3 region has 15 residues. V gave up 7 bases and J gave up 2 bases, with 15 bases separating them. In germline, CDR1 is LNHDA, CDR2 SQIVND (reference sequence). Here the CDR3 reads CASNSRTPTYNEQFF. The DNA of the CDR3 is TGTGCCAGTAATTCAAGGACTCCGACCTACAATGAGCAGTTCTTC.

The sample holds a few counts of this clone. The rearrangement uses TRBV19 and TRBJ1-3; D is unclear. Germline V lookup: CDR1 LNHDA, CDR2 SQIVND (reference sequence). The CDR3 has 13 residues. The V gene lost 6 bases and the J gene lost 0 bases, with 6 bases spanning the gap. The CDR3 sequence is CASSVLSGNTIYF. Here the CDR3 DNA reads TGTGCCAGTAGCGTCCTCTCTGGAAACACCATATATTTT.

The chain carries TRBV18 and TRBJ2-1; D might be TRBD1 (5 bases). Germline loops: CDR1 KGHSH, CDR2 LQKENI. This CDR3 is 18 amino acids long. The V and J ends lost 3 bases and 2 bases respectively, with 20 bases between them. The CDR3 loop is CASSPRIDRPLAYNEQFF. CDR3 coding DNA: TGTGCCAGCTCACCCCGAATAGACAGACCCCTAGCCTACAATGAGCAGTTCTTC.

The chain is built from TRBV6-1 and TRBJ2-1, with 8 bases fitting TRBD1. The CDR3 sequence is 15 residues long. V lost 5 bases, J lost 7 bases, and 10 bases stayed unmatched. Germline values: CDR1 MNHNS, CDR2 SASEGT. As DNA, the CDR3 is TGTGCCAGCAGTCAAGGACAGGGAAGCATTAATGAGCAGTTCTTC. Its translation is CASSQGQGSINEQFF.

The chain carries TRBV7-8 and TRBJ2-7, with D perhaps TRBD1 (5 bases). Germline values: CDR1 SGHVS, CDR2 FQNEAQ. V lost 3 bases, J lost 3 bases, and 21 bases lay in between. This CDR3 region has 17 residues. This CDR3 reads CASSFISFQGLDYEQYF. The CDR3 coding sequence is TGTGCCAGCAGCTTCATCTCGTTCCAGGGTTTGGACTACGAGCAGTACTTC. The full variable domain, in which reference TRBV7-8 and TRBJ2-7 provide the parts outside the CDR3, is GAGVSQSPRYKVAKRGQDVALRCDPISGHVSLFWYQQALGQGPEFLTYFQNEAQLDKSGLPSDRFFAERPEGSVSTLKIQRTQQEDSAVYLCASSFISFQGLDYEQYFGPGTRLTVT.

This clone has only a few counts. The V and J genes are TRBV11-2 and TRBJ2-5, with a possible D match to TRBD1 (6 bases). This CDR3 has 13 residues. The V gene's germline CDR1 is SGHAT and CDR2 FQNNGV. Trimming removed 7 bases from V and 1 base from J, with 10 bases in between. DNA for the CDR3: TGTGCCAGCACAGCAGGGGCCCAAGAGACCCAGTACTTC. Translation gives CASTAGAQETQYF.

The chain links TRBV6-6 to TRBJ1-3; the D is unclear. This CDR3 region has 16 residues. Trimming took 0 bases from V and 6 from J, leaving 15 bases between them. CDR1 MNHNY and CDR2 SVGAGI come from the germline V gene (reference sequence). The CDR3 here is CASSYSGPEVVNTIYF. For the CDR3, the DNA is TGTGCCAGCAGTTACTCTGGGCCGGAGGTCGTAAACACCATATATTTT.

The chain recombines TRBV28 with TRBJ1-3, with D possibly matching TRBD1 (6 bases). V lost 3 bases, J lost 0 bases, and 12 bases lay in between. Germline loops: CDR1 MDHEN, CDR2 SYDVKM. The CDR3 sequence is 16 residues long. CDR3 bases: TGTGCCAGCAGTTTTAGGACAGCGATCTCTGGAAACACCATATATTTT. Amino acids: CASSFRTAISGNTIYF.

The chain is built from TRBV9 and TRBJ2-5, with a possible D match to TRBD2 (8 bases). This CDR3 is 16 amino acids long. The V gene lost 5 bases and the J gene lost 5 bases, with 22 bases spanning the gap. CDR1 and CDR2 (germline): SGDLS, YYNGEE. The CDR3 bases are TGTGCCAGCAGTTCAGGGGGAGCGGGAGTGGGGGAGACCCAGTACTTC. It codes for CASSSGGAGVGETQYF.

V is TRBV28 and J is TRBJ1-2; no reliable D call. The CDR3 length is 15 residues. Germline loops: CDR1 MDHEN, CDR2 SYDVKM. V gave up 4 bases and J gave up 6 bases, with 18 bases separating them. CDR3 sequence (DNA): TGTGCCAGCAGTTGGTCCCCCTCAGGCTCGAATGGCTACACCTTC. Its protein product is CASSWSPSGSNGYTF.

This clone was found a few times. This sequence joins TRBV7-3 and TRBJ2-5, with TRBD1 identical over 9 bases. J gave up 1 base and V 2 bases, and 2 bases lay outside the gene matches. Germline V gene lookup returns CDR1 SGHTA and CDR2 FQGTGA. The CDR3 spans 15 residues. The chain's CDR3 is CASSLYRGPQETQYF. CDR3 bases: TGTGCCAGCAGCTTATACAGGGGGCCCCAAGAGACCCAGTACTTC.

The J gene is TRBJ2-3, the V gene TRBV9, with a tentative D call TRBD2 (6 bases). Germline CDR1 SGDLS, CDR2 YYNGEE. The CDR3 is 14 residues long. V was trimmed by 4 bases and J by 4 bases, leaving 13 bases between them. For the CDR3, the DNA is TGTGCCAGCAGCCCCCCATGGGGGGCAGATACGCAGTATTTT. This gives the protein CASSPPWGADTQYF.

This clone occurred once. The chain employs TRBV21-1 and TRBJ2-1; the table's TRBD2 call for D was not verified on the DNA. TRBV21-1 is a documented pseudogene. This CDR3 region has 17 residues. The DNA for the CDR3 is TGTGCCAGCAGCGCCCTCCGACTAGCGGGAGGCCACAATGAGCAGTTCTTC. Translation gives CASSALRLAGGHNEQFF.

The V gene is TRBV5-4, the J gene TRBJ1-5; TRBD1 might be the D (5 bases). Looked up from germline, CDR1 is SGHNT and CDR2 is YYREEE (reference sequence). The CDR3 totals 13 residues. The V end lost 4 bases, the J end lost 9 bases, and 14 bases lay between the germline ends. CDR3 protein: CASSTANGGPQHF. CDR3 nucleotides: TGTGCCAGCAGCACGGCCAACGGGGGGCCCCAGCATTTT.

The chain combines TRBV19 with TRBJ2-1; 7 positions match TRBD1. CDR1 is LNHDA and CDR2 is SQIVND in the germline V gene (reference sequence). The CDR3 has 13 amino acids. V was clipped by 8 bases and J by 6 bases; unmatched bases: 7. Here the CDR3 DNA reads TGTGCCAGTGCAGGGGGTACTGGCAATGAGCAGTTCTTC. Protein product: CASAGGTGNEQFF. Variable domain in full (rest from reference TRBV19 and TRBJ2-1): DGGITQSPKYLFRKEGQNVTLSCEQNLNHDAMYWYRQDPGQGLRLIYYSQIVNDFQKGDIAEGYSVSREKKESFPLTVTSAQKNPTAFYLCASAGGTGNEQFFGPGTRLTVL.

V usage is TRBV30 and J usage is TRBJ2-5; tentatively, D is TRBD1 (6 bases). CDR3 length: 12 residues. In germline, CDR1 is GTSNPN, CDR2 SVGIG (reference sequence). The V and J ends lost 0 bases and 4 bases respectively, with 6 bases between them. The CDR3 region is CAWSVQGETQYF. CDR3 nucleotide sequence: TGTGCCTGGAGTGTACAGGGAGAGACCCAGTACTTC. Combining the CDR3 with reference TRBV30 and TRBJ2-5 gives the whole variable domain SQTIHQWPATLVQPVGSPLSLECTVEGTSNPNLYWYRQAAGRGLQLLFYSVGIGQISSEVPQNLSASRPQDRQFILSSKKLLLSDSGFYLCAWSVQGETQYFGPGTRLLVL.

The chain joins TRBV28 to TRBJ2-7; tentative D call: TRBD2 (6 bases). Germline V gene lookup returns CDR1 MDHEN and CDR2 SYDVKM. With 7 bases removed from V and 2 bases from J, the gap between germline ends came to 12 bases. The CDR3 loop spans 13 amino acids. In nucleotides, the CDR3 is TGTGCCAGCAACCGAACTAGCCCCTACGAGCAGTACTTC. It translates to CASNRTSPYEQYF. Full variable domain (outside the CDR3, taken from reference TRBV28 and TRBJ2-7): DVKVTQSSRYLVKRTGEKVFLECVQDMDHENMFWYRQDPGLGLRLIYFSYDVKMKEKGDIPEGYSVSREKKERFSLILESASTNQTSMYLCASNRTSPYEQYFGPGTRLTVT.

J is TRBJ2-7 and V is TRBV6-1; the D gene is possibly TRBD2 (6 bases). Trimming took off 4 bases at V and 0 bases at J, with 10 bases between the two ends. The CDR3 runs to 14 residues. Germline assignment: CDR1 MNHNS and CDR2 SASEGT. The CDR3, as DNA: TGTGCCAGCAGTGTGATGCGGGACTCCTACGAGCAGTACTTC. Amino acid sequence: CASSVMRDSYEQYF.